Presented here are 22 T cell receptor beta chains from one specimen sequenced in a study of cytomegalovirus exposure and HLA in healthy donors. This PCR relied on a set of 60 Vbeta primers and 13 Jbeta primers. The assay was immunoSEQ multiplex PCR, and TCRdb's table has in-frame clones only and misses some. The table records 110,000 or so clones, roughly 70% of them present only once. The sample was PBMCs. These receptors all stem from a man younger than 35 in good health and CMV-seropositive.

In its sample, this clone was seen a few times. The chain recombines TRBV9 with TRBJ2-1; TRBD2 agrees at 8 bases. V shed 4 bases and J 8 bases; nucleotides not matched to a gene: 8. CDR1 SGDLS and CDR2 YYNGEE come from the germline V gene. CDR3 length equals 14 residues. The CDR3 is CASSTSGTRYEQFF. The CDR3 coding sequence is TGTGCCAGCAGCACAAGTGGGACTAGATATGAGCAGTTCTTC. Filled out from reference TRBV9 and TRBJ2-1, the complete variable domain reads DSGVTQTPKHLITATGQRVTLRCSPRSGDLSVYWYQQSLDQGLQFLIQYYNGEERAKGNILERFSAQQFPDLHSELNLSSLELGDSALYFCASSTSGTRYEQFFGPGTRLTVL.

J is TRBJ1-5 and V is TRBV6-6; D remains ambiguous. CDR3 length equals 16 residues. Trimming removed 7 bases at V and 0 bases at J, with 16 bases between. CDR1 and CDR2 from the germline V gene are MNHNY and SVGAGI (reference sequence). CDR3 sequence: CASTFSEAGSNQPQHF. Written as DNA, the CDR3 is TGTGCCAGCACTTTTTCGGAGGCTGGTAGCAATCAGCCCCAGCATTTT.

This chain uses TRBV5-6 with TRBJ1-6; D ambiguous. The CDR3 runs to 15 residues. V shed 2 bases and J shed 9 bases, with 15 bases lying between them. The germline V gene has CDR1 SGHDT and CDR2 YYEEEE. Written as DNA, the CDR3 is TGTGCCAGCAGCTTTCCGGGATTGGGCACTTCACCCCTCCACTTT. Amino acids: CASSFPGLGTSPLHF.

This chain uses TRBV5-1 with TRBJ1-2; 8 positions agree with TRBD1. The CDR3 runs 14 residues. V dropped 2 bases and J dropped 4; count of bases not matched to a gene: 4. Germline V gene lookup returns CDR1 SGHRS and CDR2 YFSETQ. CDR3 sequence reads: CASSFGQGSYGYTF. The CDR3 coding sequence is TGCGCCAGCAGCTTTGGACAGGGATCCTATGGCTACACCTTC. Full variable domain (missing parts from reference TRBV5-1 and TRBJ1-2): KAGVTQTPRYLIKTRGQQVTLSCSPISGHRSVSWYQQTPGQGLQFLFEYFSETQRNKGNFPGRFSGRQFSNSRSEMNVSTLELGDSALYLCASSFGQGSYGYTFGSGTRLTVV.

J is TRBJ2-1 and V is TRBV7-9; perhaps TRBD2 as D (6 bases). Looked up from germline, CDR1 is SEHNR and CDR2 is FQNEAQ (reference sequence). Trimming pared 1 base from V and 7 bases from J, leaving 14 bases between. The CDR3 runs 15 residues. The CDR3 region is CASSLDGGAGNEQFF. The CDR3 DNA is TGTGCCAGCAGCTTAGATGGCGGGGCGGGGAATGAGCAGTTCTTC.

This clone was counted between two and nine times. Compared with germline, one end of the junction differs, possibly owing to a read error. This sequence joins TRBV30 and TRBJ2-7; 9 positions agree with TRBD1. The CDR3 extends over 13 amino acids. Germline V CDR1 and CDR2: GTSNPN, SVGIG (reference sequence). For the CDR3, the DNA is TGTGCCTGGAGCGCCGGGACAGGGAGGAACCCCCACTTC. Translated: CAWSAGTGRNPHF.

The rearrangement links TRBV30 to TRBJ1-2; D is perhaps TRBD1 (6 bases). V was clipped by 0 bases and J by 8 bases, with 19 bases between them. Germline V lookup: CDR1 GTSNPN, CDR2 SVGIG (reference sequence). The CDR3 length is 15 residues. The DNA of the CDR3 is TGTGCCTGGAGTGTAGACAGGAAACAAAAGGACGGCTACACCTTC. Protein product: CAWSVDRKQKDGYTF. The variable domain in full, completed from reference TRBV30 and TRBJ1-2, reads SQTIHQWPATLVQPVGSPLSLECTVEGTSNPNLYWYRQAAGRGLQLLFYSVGIGQISSEVPQNLSASRPQDRQFILSSKKLLLSDSGFYLCAWSVDRKQKDGYTFGSGTRLTVV.

The chain employs TRBV19 and TRBJ1-4; 7 bases are shared with TRBD1. V gave up 11 bases and J gave up 2 bases; unmatched junction bases: 8. Germline V lookup: CDR1 LNHDA, CDR2 SQIVND (reference sequence). The CDR3 covers 14 residues. In DNA form, the CDR3 reads TGTGCCTGCAGAGACAGGGTGACTAATGAAAAACTGTTTTTT. Protein product: CACRDRVTNEKLFF.

The gene calls are TRBV27 and TRBJ2-5, with 13 nucleotides matching TRBD2. There are 16 residues in the CDR3. Unmatched junction bases numbered 10, after V lost 5 bases and J lost 7 bases. Germline assignment: CDR1 MNHEY and CDR2 SMNVEV (reference sequence). This CDR3 reads CASSPLGTSGVGTQYF. In DNA, the CDR3 is TGTGCCAGCAGTCCCCTTGGGACTAGCGGGGTCGGGACCCAGTACTTC.

This clone was picked up a small number of times. The CDR3 DNA follows: TGTGCCAGCAGCTTGGGCGGGGGCAGCTACAATGAGCAGTTCTTC. Its protein is CASSLGGGSYNEQFF. This chain links TRBV11-2 with TRBJ2-1; weak D call: TRBD2 (7 bases). Germline CDR1 is SGHAT and CDR2 is FQNNGV. V gave up 3 bases and J gave up 3 bases, with 12 bases separating them. This CDR3 region has 15 residues.

This chain uses TRBV7-9 with TRBJ1-2, with TRBD1 identical over 9 bases. The CDR3 runs to 14 residues. The germline CDR1 and CDR2 sequences are SEHNR and FQNEAQ (reference sequence). The ends lost 5 bases at V and 6 bases at J; junction bases unmatched: 7. This CDR3 reads CASSPRDRANGYTF. The DNA of the CDR3 is TGTGCCAGCAGCCCCCGGGACAGGGCGAATGGCTACACCTTC.

The V and J genes are TRBV5-1 and TRBJ1-4; D is unresolved. The germline gives CDR1 SGHRS, CDR2 YFSETQ. V shed 1 base and J shed 1 base, with 11 bases lying between them. CDR3 size: 16 residues. CDR3 protein: CASSLSGGQTNEKLFF. The CDR3, as DNA: TGCGCCAGCAGCTTGTCCGGCGGGCAAACTAATGAAAAACTGTTTTTT.

This sequence joins TRBV5-1 and TRBJ2-2; 12 nucleotides align to TRBD2. The trim removed 4 bases at V and 7 bases at J, leaving 8 bases unmatched. The CDR3 extends over 16 amino acids. Germline V gene data show CDR1 as SGHRS and CDR2 as YFSETQ. The CDR3 DNA sequence: TGCGCCAGCAGCAAAACTAGCGGGGGGCGTGGCGGGGAGCTGTTTTTT. Amino acids: CASSKTSGGRGGELFF.

In this sample, this clone turned up a few times. The J gene is TRBJ2-1, the V gene TRBV5-1, with D possibly matching TRBD1 (6 bases). CDR1 and CDR2 from the germline V gene are SGHRS and YFSETQ. Trimming took 4 bases from V and 8 from J, leaving 16 bases between them. The CDR3 is made up of 14 amino acids. CDR3 nucleotide sequence: TGCGCCAGCAGCGACTGGCTACCAGGGGATGAGCAGTTCTTC. Amino acid sequence: CASSDWLPGDEQFF. Based on the CDR3 plus reference TRBV5-1 and TRBJ2-1, the full variable domain is KAGVTQTPRYLIKTRGQQVTLSCSPISGHRSVSWYQQTPGQGLQFLFEYFSETQRNKGNFPGRFSGRQFSNSRSEMNVSTLELGDSALYLCASSDWLPGDEQFFGPGTRLTVL.

The rearrangement joins TRBV5-6 to TRBJ2-5, with 9 positions matching TRBD1. V lost 4 bases, J lost 7 bases, and 8 bases stayed unmatched. The CDR3 sequence is 14 residues long. The germline gives CDR1 SGHDT, CDR2 YYEEEE. Written as DNA, the CDR3 is TGTGCCAGCAGCCCGGGGACAGGGCCCCGGACCCAGTACTTC. Protein product: CASSPGTGPRTQYF.

The chain combines TRBV28 with TRBJ2-1; 8 bases align to TRBD2. The germline V gene has CDR1 MDHEN and CDR2 SYDVKM. The V gene end was trimmed by 7 bases and the J gene end by 2 bases; junction bases not matched to a gene: 4. The CDR3 totals 14 residues. This CDR3 reads CASKKRGTYNEQFF. The CDR3 region has the DNA TGTGCCAGCAAAAAGCGGGGGACCTACAATGAGCAGTTCTTC. The variable domain in full, completed from reference TRBV28 and TRBJ2-1, reads DVKVTQSSRYLVKRTGEKVFLECVQDMDHENMFWYRQDPGLGLRLIYFSYDVKMKEKGDIPEGYSVSREKKERFSLILESASTNQTSMYLCASKKRGTYNEQFFGPGTRLTVL.

The V call is TRBV27, the J call TRBJ1-2, with 9 nucleotides matching TRBD1. The CDR3 runs 16 residues. Trimming removed 2 bases from V and 7 bases from J; junction bases left unmatched: 11. Germline CDR1 and CDR2: MNHEY and SMNVEV (reference sequence). This CDR3 is CASSLIGTGSIFGYTF. The CDR3 DNA sequence: TGTGCCAGCAGTTTAATCGGGACAGGGTCTATTTTTGGCTACACCTTC.

The J gene is TRBJ2-3, the V gene TRBV4-1; 8 bases match TRBD1. This CDR3 is built from 16 residues. Germline V gives CDR1 MGHRA, CDR2 YSYEKL. V gave up 0 bases and J gave up 3 bases; unmatched junction bases: 5. DNA for the CDR3: TGCGCCAGCAGCCAAGACAGGGGGCTCGTGACAGATACGCAGTATTTT. It is translated as CASSQDRGLVTDTQYF.

The chain uses TRBV10-1 and TRBJ2-5; D might be TRBD2 (6 bases). The V gene's germline CDR1 is WNHNN and CDR2 SYGVQD (reference sequence). Trimming took 5 bases from V and 4 from J, leaving 14 bases between them. The CDR3 is made up of 14 amino acids. The CDR3 nucleotides are TGCGCCAGCAGTCCCCGAGGGACTCGAGAGACCCAGTACTTC. Translated, it gives CASSPRGTRETQYF.

V is TRBV4-1 and J is TRBJ2-7; 7 nucleotides match TRBD2. The ends lost 9 bases at V and 0 bases at J; junction bases unmatched: 11. The V gene's germline CDR1 is MGHRA and CDR2 YSYEKL. The CDR3 is made up of 15 amino acids. CDR3 DNA: TGCGCCAGTTCTAACCTAGCGGAGGGCTCCTACGAGCAGTACTTC. This gives the protein CASSNLAEGSYEQYF.

The DNA for the CDR3 is TGCGCCAGCAGCCCCATCAAAACAGACAGGGGGGCTGAAGCTTTCTTT. As protein: CASSPIKTDRGAEAFF. This chain links TRBV5-1 with TRBJ1-1; 9 bases are shared with TRBD1. V was clipped by 4 bases and J by 6 bases; unmatched bases: 13. The CDR3 has 16 amino acids. Germline values: CDR1 SGHRS, CDR2 YFSETQ.

The chain joins TRBV5-1 to TRBJ1-1; D is uncertain. CDR3 length equals 13 residues. Germline-derived CDR1 and CDR2 are SGHRS and YFSETQ. The V end lost 5 bases, the J end lost 5 bases, and 13 bases lay between the germline ends. As DNA, the CDR3 is TGCGCCAGCAGACCACCCACGGGAACTGAAGCTTTCTTT. This translates into CASRPPTGTEAFF.